Listed below are T cell receptor beta chains from one sample, sequenced in a study of T cells in Graves' hyperthyroidism and ophthalmopathy. TCRdb re-called the multiplex PCR reads with MiXCR, one entry per CDR3 protein. The sample contains approximately 690,000 distinct CDR3 sequences, about 14% of which appear only once. The specimen was blood. The origin of the receptors is a woman aged 50 to 60 with Graves' ophthalmopathy. Each CDR3 is given with its conserved first and last residue. A D gene is named only where the DNA matches it firmly. Not every row has a clone size; where given, it reads once, few, many or a size class.

.	TRBV28	many	TRBJ1-5	TGTGCCAGCAGCTCCTATGGGACCGGGTCAAATCAGCCCCAGCATTTT	CASSSYGTGSNQPQHF
.	TRBV29-1	few	TRBJ1-2	TGCAGCGTTGAAGTTCCCGGGGTGGGTGGCTACACCTTC	CSVEVPGVGGYTF
.	TRBV2	many	TRBJ1-1	TGTGCCAGCAGTGAAGCTACGAAGAACACTGAAGCTTTCTTT	CASSEATKNTEAFF
TRBD2	TRBV18	many	TRBJ2-7	TGTGCCAGCTCACTGAGGGCGCTAGCGGCTTACGAGCAGTACTTC	CASSLRALAAYEQYF
TRBD2	TRBV6-2/TRBV6-3	.	TRBJ2-7	TGTGCCAGCAGTTGGGCTAGCGGGAGTTACGAGCAGTACTTC	CASSWASGSYEQYF
.	TRBV30	many	TRBJ2-7	TGTGCCTGGAGTTGGAACTACGAGCAGTACTTC	CAWSWNYEQYF
.	TRBV7-9	many	TRBJ2-5	TGTGCCAGCAGCACCGGGACATACCAAGAGACCCAGTACTTC	CASSTGTYQETQYF
TRBD1	TRBV20-1	many	TRBJ1-1	TGCAGTGCTAGGGAGACAGGGTTTTTGACTGAAGCTTTCTTT	CSARETGFLTEAFF
TRBD2	TRBV7-7	many	TRBJ2-1	TGTGCTAGCAGCTCCGGACTAGCGGGAGATTTGAGACGGCAGTTCTTC	CASSSGLAGDLRRQFF
.	TRBV27	.	TRBJ2-5	TGTGCCAGCAGCCCAGTCCAGATCCAAGAGACCCAGTACTTC	CASSPVQIQETQYF
.	TRBV20-1	few	TRBJ2-2	TGCAGTGCTAGAGATGTAGGCAGGGGCCCCACCGGGGAGCTGTTTTTT	CSARDVGRGPTGELFF